The clone carrying this T cell receptor (beta chain) was picked up many times. This sample is drawn from a study of low-dose radiotherapy and immunotherapy resistance in tumors. Time point here: after trial treatment. Sample treatment: LDRT plus nivolumab, ipilimumab, low-dose cyclophosphamide and aspirin (RACIN trial). In the RACIN dose-escalation trial, donors got nivolumab plus ipilimumab with aspirin, cyclophosphamide and radiotherapy. CDR1 is SGHKS and CDR2 is YYEKEE in the germline V gene (reference sequence). The CDR3 is 14 amino acids. V dropped 6 bases and J dropped 9; count of bases not matched to a gene: 9. Priming of first-strand cDNA relied on TRAV- and TRBV-specific primers (covering alpha and beta chains). Both a constant-region primer and a V-primer adapter served to amplify TCRs across 15 to 20 PCR cycles. TCRdb called the reads again in MiXCR, with one record for every CDR3 protein. The profile shows about 91,000 distinct CDR3 sequences, around 20% of them singletons.

This sequence joins TRBV5-5 and TRBJ1-6; 7 positions match TRBD1. This clonotype was sampled from a female donor with ovarian cancer. The sequencing used PBMCs, collected after low-dose radiotherapy plus immunotherapy. This CDR3 reads CASIGINRGSPLHF. DNA for the CDR3: TGTGCCAGCATCGGGATCAACAGGGGTTCACCCCTCCACTTT.